The 28 T cell receptor beta chains below all came from one sample that was sequenced in a study of blood T cell repertoires in COVID-19. The assay was immunoSEQ multiplex PCR, and TCRdb's table has in-frame clones only and misses some. Among 95,000 or so clones, approximately 80% were seen once, and the ten largest hold approximately 22%. Sequencing used peripheral blood. The receptor source for this set is a human donor in a cohort sampled during active COVID-19.

This clone has only one observation. This sequence joins TRBV27 and TRBJ2-1; D may be TRBD2 (6 bases). This CDR3 contains 16 residues. V gave up 7 bases and J gave up 1 base, with 17 bases separating them. Germline V gene sequence: CDR1 MNHEY, CDR2 SMNVEV (reference sequence). This CDR3 reads CASTLRGSASYNEQFF. The CDR3 DNA sequence: TGTGCCAGCACCCTACGGGGGAGTGCTTCCTACAATGAGCAGTTCTTC.

This chain links TRBV18 with TRBJ2-1, with 14 bases matching TRBD2. The CDR3 totals 19 residues. J gave up 1 base and V 4 bases, and 9 bases lay outside the gene matches. The germline V gene has CDR1 KGHSH and CDR2 LQKENI. The CDR3, as DNA: TGTGCCAGCTCACAACTACGGACTAGCGGGAGGCCATCCTACAATGAGCAGTTCTTC. It specifies CASSQLRTSGRPSYNEQFF.

The chain joins TRBV7-2 to TRBJ2-4; TRBD2 aligns across 8 bases. J gave up 7 bases and V 2 bases, and 7 bases lay outside the gene matches. The CDR3 length is 15 residues. CDR1 SGHTA and CDR2 FQGNSA come from the germline V gene. This CDR3 is CASSLSGRGGNIQYF. CDR3 sequence (DNA): TGTGCCAGCAGCTTATCGGGACGGGGGGGGAACATTCAGTACTTC.

The rearrangement uses TRBV3-1 (or the pseudogene TRBV3-2) and TRBJ2-3, with D maybe TRBD2 (5 bases). The CDR3 has 16 residues. CDR1 and CDR2 (germline): LGHDT, YNNKEL (reference sequence). Trimming removed 5 bases at V and 0 bases at J, with 15 bases between. CDR3 residues: CASSGTTRYSTDTQYF. The DNA for the CDR3 is TGTGCCAGCAGCGGAACCACTAGATACAGCACAGATACGCAGTATTTT.

The gene calls are TRBV4-3 and TRBJ1-5; D remains ambiguous. Germline V gives CDR1 LGHNA, CDR2 YSLEER. Between the trimmed V and J ends, which lost 1 base and 3 bases, there was a span of 10 bases. CDR3 length: 15 residues. The CDR3 protein is CASSQGARSNQPQHF. The CDR3, as DNA: TGCGCCAGCAGCCAAGGAGCAAGATCCAATCAGCCCCAGCATTTT.

The chain combines TRBV7-8 with TRBJ1-6; D is perhaps TRBD1 (6 bases). V lost 3 bases and J lost 5, with 11 bases in between. The CDR3 length is 15 residues. The germline CDR1 and CDR2 sequences are SGHVS and FQNEAQ. The CDR3 loop reads CASSFRTADNSPLHF. The CDR3 bases are TGTGCCAGCAGCTTCCGGACAGCCGATAATTCACCCCTCCACTTT. The full variable domain, with the rest looked up from reference TRBV7-8 and TRBJ1-6, is GAGVSQSPRYKVAKRGQDVALRCDPISGHVSLFWYQQALGQGPEFLTYFQNEAQLDKSGLPSDRFFAERPEGSVSTLKIQRTQQEDSAVYLCASSFRTADNSPLHFGNGTRLTVT.

The chain is built from TRBV5-5 and TRBJ2-1; the match to TRBD2 covers 13 bases. The germline V gene encodes CDR1 SGHKS and CDR2 YYEKEE (reference sequence). The length of the CDR3 is 16 residues. Trimming cost V 5 bases and J 6 bases; bases outside gene matches: 8. CDR3 coding DNA: TGTGCCAGCAGGTACGCCGGGACTAGCGGGATCAATGAGCAGTTCTTC. This sequence encodes CASRYAGTSGINEQFF.

This chain joins TRBV27 and TRBJ2-7; possibly TRBD2 for D (5 bases). Trimming pared 2 bases from V and 4 bases from J, leaving 12 bases between. CDR3 length: 14 residues. Looked up from germline, CDR1 is MNHEY and CDR2 is SMNVEV (reference sequence). In DNA, the CDR3 is TGTGCCAGCAGTTTAAAGGGAGCTTGGTACGAGCAGTACTTC. Translated: CASSLKGAWYEQYF.

The rearrangement joins TRBV2 to TRBJ1-4; 10 positions match TRBD1. This CDR3 region has 16 residues. Germline V gene sequence: CDR1 SNHLY, CDR2 FYNNEI. V dropped 2 bases and J dropped 7; count of bases not matched to a gene: 7. The CDR3 sequence: CASSETEGTGVEKLFF. The CDR3 nucleotides are TGTGCCAGCAGTGAAACTGAGGGGACAGGGGTTGAAAAACTGTTTTTT.

Regarding this clone: The limits of the CDR3 on the DNA are not certain, so only TCRdb's listed CDR3 is given. CDR3 sequence: CASSLQVSRTMNNSPLHF. The chain couples TRBV3-1 (or the pseudogene TRBV3-2) to TRBJ1-6; TRBD1 was called by the table and not checked on the DNA. The CDR3 spans 18 residues, counting both ends. Germline V lookup: CDR1 LGHDT, CDR2 YNNKEL (reference sequence).

The genes are TRBV5-1 and TRBJ2-3; D remains unclear. From germline, CDR1 is SGHRS and CDR2 YFSETQ. With 4 bases removed from V and 0 bases from J, the gap between germline ends came to 6 bases. The CDR3 extends over 13 amino acids. CDR3 DNA sequence: TGCGCCAGCAGCGAGCCTAGCACAGATACGCAGTATTTT. It encodes CASSEPSTDTQYF. Complete variable domain (other parts from reference TRBV5-1 and TRBJ2-3): KAGVTQTPRYLIKTRGQQVTLSCSPISGHRSVSWYQQTPGQGLQFLFEYFSETQRNKGNFPGRFSGRQFSNSRSEMNVSTLELGDSALYLCASSEPSTDTQYFGPGTRLTVL.

This chain links TRBV3-1 (or the pseudogene TRBV3-2) with TRBJ1-1; tentatively, D is TRBD1 (5 bases). This CDR3 is 13 amino acids long. Germline V gene lookup returns CDR1 LGHDT and CDR2 YNNKEL (reference sequence). Trimming pared 4 bases from V and 3 bases from J, leaving 9 bases between. Here the CDR3 DNA reads TGTGCCAGCAGCCCGACACAGGACACTGAAGCTTTCTTT. Amino acid sequence: CASSPTQDTEAFF.

The chain couples TRBV11-3 to TRBJ2-2; 8 nucleotides match TRBD1. The CDR3 has 16 residues. CDR1 and CDR2 (germline): SGHNT, YENEEA. The V segment lost 8 bases and the J segment 2 bases; nucleotides outside the gene matches: 10. The CDR3 is CASGRGDRPNTGELFF. CDR3 DNA: TGTGCCAGCGGGCGAGGGGACAGGCCTAACACCGGGGAGCTGTTTTTT.

The rearrangement links TRBV19 to TRBJ2-1; a possible D gene is TRBD2 (7 bases). V lost 6 bases to trimming and J lost 8 bases, with 23 bases between them. The CDR3 spans 16 residues. Germline CDR1 LNHDA, CDR2 SQIVND (reference sequence). CDR3 loop: CASRWAGGGAWDEQFF. In nucleotides, the CDR3 is TGTGCCAGTAGATGGGCGGGTGGGGGGGCCTGGGATGAGCAGTTCTTC.

The gene calls are TRBV7-9 and TRBJ1-5; a weak D match, TRBD1 (5 bases). Germline CDR1 reads SEHNR; CDR2 reads FQNEAQ (reference sequence). The germline V and J ends were trimmed by 1 base and 7 bases, with 8 bases remaining between them. There are 13 residues in the CDR3. CDR3 loop: CASSLGGDQPQHF. The CDR3 DNA is TGTGCCAGCAGCTTAGGGGGGGACCAGCCCCAGCATTTT.

This chain uses TRBV7-9 with TRBJ2-5; D gene uncertain. From germline, CDR1 is SEHNR and CDR2 FQNEAQ (reference sequence). This CDR3 has 16 residues. Trimming shortened V by 3 bases and J by 2 bases, and 16 bases separated the two germline ends. The CDR3 coding sequence is TGTGCCAGCAGCTTCTCGGGTACGGTACCTCAAGAGACCCAGTACTTC. Its translation: CASSFSGTVPQETQYF.

The CDR3 nucleotides read TGTGCCAGCAGTGACAGGGGGCCTACTGAAGCTTTCTTT. This encodes CASSDRGPTEAFF. The chain is built from TRBV2 and TRBJ1-1, with TRBD1 identical over 8 bases. Germline values: CDR1 SNHLY, CDR2 FYNNEI. The CDR3 extends over 13 amino acids. The junction had 2 bases not matched to a gene; V was cut back by 3 bases and J by 5 bases.

This clone was recorded only once. The chain links TRBV5-8 to TRBJ2-1; 7 bases line up with TRBD2. From germline, CDR1 is SGHTS and CDR2 YDEGEE. This CDR3 has 15 amino acids. The ends lost 1 base at V and 7 bases at J; junction bases unmatched: 8. CDR3 nucleotides: TGTGCCAGCAGCTTGAGGCTAGCGGAGGGGAATGAGCAGTTCTTC. Translated: CASSLRLAEGNEQFF.

The rearrangement uses TRBV9 and TRBJ1-4, with 10 bases aligning to TRBD1. Germline V lookup: CDR1 SGDLS, CDR2 YYNGEE. Trimming took 2 bases from V and 7 from J; bases not matched to a gene: 8. The CDR3 is made up of 16 amino acids. The CDR3 nucleotides are TGTGCCAGCAGCGTCTCCGGGACAGGGGTCCGTGAAAAACTGTTTTTT. This sequence encodes CASSVSGTGVREKLFF.

The chain carries TRBV6-2 or TRBV6-3 and TRBJ1-5; D not certain. The CDR3 totals 16 residues. Germline values: CDR1 MNHEY, CDR2 SVGEGT. The V and J ends lost 4 bases and 3 bases respectively, with 16 bases between them. CDR3 coding DNA: TGTGCCAGCAGTTCAGGACGGACTTTAGACAATCAGCCCCAGCATTTT. Its protein is CASSSGRTLDNQPQHF.

This sequence joins TRBV29-1 and TRBJ1-2, with 7 bases identical to TRBD1. Germline V CDR1 and CDR2: SQVTM, ANQGSEA. This CDR3 is 13 amino acids long. Germline trimming cut 4 bases from V and 2 bases from J; bases unmatched to any gene: 4. The CDR3 bases are TGCAGCGTTGGCGCACAGGGGAACTATGGCTACACCTTC. Protein product: CSVGAQGNYGYTF.

The chain links TRBV4-1 to TRBJ2-3; 12 positions match TRBD1. CDR1 is MGHRA, CDR2 YSYEKL, per germline. After removal of 1 base from V and 2 bases from J, the junction contained 4 bases not matched to a gene. CDR3 length: 17 amino acids. The CDR3 reads CASSQAGTGGFTDTQYF. CDR3 DNA sequence: TGCGCCAGCAGCCAAGCCGGGACAGGGGGCTTCACAGATACGCAGTATTTT.

The gene calls are TRBV10-3 and TRBJ1-2; D perhaps matches TRBD1 (5 bases). Trimming removed 6 bases at V and 8 bases at J, with 16 bases between. Germline V gene sequence: CDR1 ENHRY, CDR2 SYGVKD. This CDR3 has 13 residues. This chain's CDR3 is CAISPPGNQGYTF. The CDR3 nucleotides are TGTGCCATCAGCCCACCAGGGAATCAGGGCTACACCTTC.

CDR3 in DNA: TGTGCCAGCAGCCCCCGGACAGAAATTTACGAGCAGTACTTC. It encodes CASSPRTEIYEQYF. V gene TRBV3-1 (or the pseudogene TRBV3-2) combines with J gene TRBJ2-7; weak D call: TRBD1 (6 bases). The CDR3 is made up of 14 amino acids. From germline, CDR1 is LGHDT and CDR2 YNNKEL (reference sequence). V lost 4 bases and J 4 bases, leaving 14 bases between the germline ends.

CDR3 DNA: TGTGCCAGCTCACCGAAGGGGATCGCGGATCAGCCCCAGCATTTT. This gives the protein CASSPKGIADQPQHF. The chain employs TRBV18 and TRBJ1-5, with D perhaps matching TRBD1 (5 bases). This CDR3 is built from 15 residues. The V gene lost 3 bases and the J gene lost 5 bases, with 14 bases spanning the gap. In germline, CDR1 is KGHSH, CDR2 LQKENI.

V is TRBV5-1 and J is TRBJ1-3; D is ambiguous. Germline CDR1 and CDR2: SGHRS and YFSETQ. The CDR3 spans 16 residues. V was clipped by 0 bases and J by 0 bases, with 10 bases between them. CDR3 region: CASSLGSSLSGNTIYF. For the CDR3, the DNA is TGCGCCAGCAGCTTGGGGAGTTCCCTCTCTGGAAACACCATATATTTT.

The V gene is TRBV5-1, the J gene TRBJ2-2, with D possibly matching TRBD1 (6 bases). V was trimmed by 0 bases and J by 3 bases, leaving 15 bases between them. CDR3 length: 17 amino acids. Germline loops: CDR1 SGHRS, CDR2 YFSETQ. CDR3 amino acids: CASSLAPMDSYTGELFF. CDR3 coding DNA: TGCGCCAGCAGCTTGGCACCCATGGACAGCTACACCGGGGAGCTGTTTTTT. The variable domain in full, with the rest retrieved from reference TRBV5-1 and TRBJ2-2, is KAGVTQTPRYLIKTRGQQVTLSCSPISGHRSVSWYQQTPGQGLQFLFEYFSETQRNKGNFPGRFSGRQFSNSRSEMNVSTLELGDSALYLCASSLAPMDSYTGELFFGEGSRLTVL.

This clone has a single count. The chain uses TRBV3-1 (or the pseudogene TRBV3-2) and TRBJ2-1; D perhaps matches TRBD2 (5 bases). Trimming left V 4 bases short and J 10 bases short, with 11 bases between. The CDR3 runs to 12 residues. Per germline, CDR1 LGHDT and CDR2 YNNKEL (reference sequence). The CDR3 DNA sequence: TGTGCCAGCAGCCCCCGGAGAGGGGAGCAGTTCTTC. It specifies CASSPRRGEQFF.